The entry below gives a single T cell receptor (beta chain) sequence along with its context. Repertoires were generated with immunoSEQ multiplex PCR, while TCRdb's copy carries only in-frame clones and drops some. The top ten hold approximately 5.3% of the sample, which has over 200,000 clones, about 83% seen once. Germline CDR1 and CDR2: MDHEN and SYDVKM. The germline V and J ends were trimmed by 6 bases and 5 bases, with 13 bases remaining between them. The CDR3 is 13 amino acids. The record originates from a study of blood T cell repertoires in COVID-19. Input material: peripheral blood. The sequence derives from a man older than 75 with acute or convalescent COVID-19. V and J are TRBV28 and TRBJ2-5; D possibly corresponds to TRBD2 (6 bases). The CDR3 DNA follows: TGTGCCAGCAGAATAAGGGGAGGTGAGACCCAGTACTTC. Translating gives CASRIRGGETQYF.